Here is one T cell receptor (beta chain) with its context. Antigen unknown. These data are taken from a study of cytomegalovirus exposure and HLA in healthy donors. General observations from the study: TCR sequences were mostly rare, though some public TCRs occurred in many donors. Cytomegalovirus status, reportedly, was diagnosed with high specificity and sensitivity by the classifier. CMV antigen specificity of three CMV-associated chains was confirmed in vitro.

Assay used: immunoSEQ multiplex PCR; TCRdb lists only in-frame clones, some missing. There are roughly 150,000 clones in the sample; roughly 96% occur only once, and around 0.9% lies in the top ten. V lost 6 bases and J lost 0, with 12 bases in between. The CDR3 sequence is 15 residues long. The V gene's germline CDR1 is MNHEY and CDR2 SMNVEV (reference sequence). This sequence was found in a woman between 18 and 30 years old in good health and CMV-seronegative. Sequencing input: PBMCs. J is TRBJ2-1 and V is TRBV27, with D tentatively TRBD1 (6 bases). The CDR3 DNA sequence: TGTGCCAGCAGGGACAGATTGTACTCCTACAATGAGCAGTTCTTC. This translates into CASRDRLYSYNEQFF.